This TCR beta chain was identified during a study of blood T cell repertoires in COVID-19. Study background: Whether acute or convalescent, the COVID-19 samples came from the United States, Italy and Spain. PBMCs, B-cell-depleted T cells, or T cells were the source of the cDNA or gDNA that made up the material.

Per the original methods: It was from reference gene primer amplification that nucleated cell counts were estimated. Sequencing used immunoSEQ multiplex PCR; TCRdb keeps in-frame clones, though not all of them. Clone size and the V and J calls come from that table; the DNA yielded D and trimming. The repertoire holds some 200,000 clones, with approximately 80% as singletons. Trimming removed 5 bases from V and 2 bases from J; junction bases left unmatched: 3. This CDR3 region has 13 residues. Germline CDR1 SQVTM, CDR2 ANQGSEA. This clone was picked up a small number of times. This chain links TRBV29-1 with TRBJ2-1, with 7 bases identical to TRBD2. Sequenced material: peripheral blood. The receptor's source is a woman older than 75 with COVID-19, enrolled during active disease. The CDR3 is CSVLAATYNEQFF. Here the CDR3 DNA reads TGCAGCGTTCTAGCGGCCACCTACAATGAGCAGTTCTTC.